The sample holds many counts of the clone carrying this T cell receptor (beta chain). What it binds is unknown. This sample is drawn from a study of T cells after yellow fever vaccination. TCRdb redid the calling of the 5' RACE reads with MiXCR, one entry per CDR3 protein. This table holds more than 95,000 distinct CDR3 sequences, approximately 7.1% found once. The CDR3 contains 12 residues. V was trimmed by 6 bases and J by 2 bases, leaving 2 bases between them. The germline gives CDR1 KGHSH, CDR2 LQKENI. The study's findings and limits: Bulk-population clonotypes that are abundant could appear as contaminants in FACS-sorted repertoires. At under 98% for CD4 and 88% for CD8, most primary-vaccination clones showed up again after the booster.

This TCR was recovered from a man younger than 35 who received the YFV17D yellow fever vaccine. V is TRBV18 and J is TRBJ1-6, with D unclear. Sequencing used CD4+ T cells sorted from PBMCs, obtained roughly 45 days after the first yellow fever vaccination. CDR3 nucleotides: TGTGCCAGCTCCCCCTATAATTCACCCCTCCACTTT. Amino acid sequence: CASSPYNSPLHF.